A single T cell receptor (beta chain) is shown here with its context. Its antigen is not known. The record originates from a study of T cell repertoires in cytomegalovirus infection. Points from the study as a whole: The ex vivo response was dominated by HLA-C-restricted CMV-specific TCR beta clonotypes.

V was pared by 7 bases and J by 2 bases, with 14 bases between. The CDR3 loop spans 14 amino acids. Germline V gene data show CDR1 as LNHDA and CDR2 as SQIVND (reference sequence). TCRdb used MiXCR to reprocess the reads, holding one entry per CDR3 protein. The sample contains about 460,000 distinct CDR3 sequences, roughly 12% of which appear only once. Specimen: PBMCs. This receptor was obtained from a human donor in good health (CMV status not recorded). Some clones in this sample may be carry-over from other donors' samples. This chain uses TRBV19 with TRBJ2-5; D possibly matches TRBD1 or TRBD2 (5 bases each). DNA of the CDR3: TGTGCCAGTATGAGGGGAGAACGGCAAGAGACCCAGTACTTC. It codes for CASMRGERQETQYF.